Listed below are T cell receptor beta chains from one sample, sequenced in a study of T-cell memory formation after mild COVID-19. Each CDR3 protein is one row after TCRdb ran MiXCR on the 5' RACE reads. The table includes roughly 110,000 distinct CDR3 sequences, about 15% detected once. The sample was PBMCs or a T cell subset sorted from them (not recorded which). The receptors derive from an adult woman who had mild COVID-19 (a few samples of this study predate the infection). Cell type and time point are not known. The CDR3 runs from the conserved cysteine through the conserved F or W. The D gene is left open where the match is weak. Clone size appears in some rows only: once, few, many, or a class for an expanded clone.

J gene | clone size | V gene | D gene | CDR3 protein | CDR3 DNA
TRBJ2-4 | - | TRBV29-1 | TRBD1 | CSVPGTGEQYF | TGCAGCGTTCCCGGGACAGGGGAACAGTACTTC
TRBJ1-1 | few | TRBV4-2 | - | CASSQDPGDGTEAFF | TGTGCCAGCAGCCAAGATCCGGGGGACGGCACTGAAGCTTTCTTT
TRBJ1-3 | few | TRBV4-1 | - | CASNHEQYSGNTIYF | TGCGCCAGCAACCACGAGCAGTACTCTGGAAACACCATATATTTT
TRBJ2-7 | - | TRBV2 | TRBD2 | CASSAFSGGDEQYF | TGTGCCAGCAGCGCTTTTTCGGGAGGGGACGAGCAGTACTTC
TRBJ2-3 | - | TRBV19 | TRBD2 | CASSIVGSGYTDTQYF | TGTGCCAGTAGTATAGTCGGTAGCGGGTACACAGATACGCAGTATTTT
TRBJ1-2 | few | TRBV5-6 | - | CASGLKGEGYTF | TGTGCCAGCGGATTAAAGGGGGAAGGCTACACCTTC
TRBJ2-1 | - | TRBV6-2/TRBV6-3 | - | CASRPILRQSSYNEQFF | TGTGCCAGCAGGCCTATCCTCCGACAGAGCTCCTACAATGAGCAGTTCTTC
TRBJ1-2 | - | TRBV6-5 | - | CASSQTPGDYGYTF | TGTGCCAGCAGTCAGACGCCAGGGGACTATGGCTACACCTTC
TRBJ2-2 | few | TRBV3-1 | TRBD2 | CASSQMGLDYTGELFF | TGTGCCAGCAGCCAGATGGGACTAGATTACACCGGGGAGCTGTTTTTT
TRBJ2-1 | many | TRBV11-2 | - | CASSSGLIYNEQFF | TGTGCCAGCAGCTCGGGACTTATCTACAATGAGCAGTTCTTC
TRBJ2-7 | - | TRBV4-3 | TRBD2 | CASSRGTSGTVEQYF | TGCGCCAGCAGCCGCGGGACTAGCGGGACCGTCGAGCAGTACTTC
TRBJ2-7 | - | TRBV12-3/TRBV12-4 | - | CASSPWGQSSYEQYF | TGTGCCAGCAGTCCTTGGGGTCAGAGCTCCTACGAGCAGTACTTC
TRBJ1-1 | few | TRBV12-3/TRBV12-4 | - | CASSSTRTNTEAFF | TGTGCCAGCAGCTCCACCCGGACGAACACTGAAGCTTTCTTT
TRBJ1-6 | - | TRBV30 | TRBD1 | CAWYSGTGNSPLHF | TGTGCCTGGTACTCCGGGACAGGGAATTCACCCCTCCACTTT
TRBJ2-3 | medium-sized | TRBV7-6 | - | CASSVTQEDSASTDTQYF | TGTGCCAGCAGCGTAACCCAAGAGGACAGCGCTAGCACAGATACGCAGTATTTT
TRBJ2-7 | - | TRBV7-9 | - | CASSPRSRGSYEQYF | TGTGCCAGCAGCCCCCGCTCCCGGGGATCCTACGAGCAGTACTTC
TRBJ1-1 | few | TRBV6-6 | TRBD1 | CASSYSTVGQGGTEAFF | TGTGCCAGCAGTTACTCCACGGTGGGACAGGGGGGCACTGAAGCTTTCTTT
TRBJ2-6 | - | TRBV4-3 | TRBD2 | CASSPGTSLYLGTGANVLTF | TGCGCCAGCAGCCCCGGGACTAGCCTATACTTGGGGACGGGGGCCAACGTCCTGACTTTC
TRBJ2-1 | - | TRBV11-3 | - | CASSLVLLENEQFF | TGTGCCAGCAGCTTAGTGCTACTAGAAAATGAGCAGTTCTTC
TRBJ2-2 | many | TRBV7-6 | - | CASSLEADTGELFF | TGTGCCAGCAGCTTAGAAGCCGACACCGGGGAGCTGTTTTTT
TRBJ2-7 | many | TRBV11-2 | - | CASSLVSAPYEQYF | TGTGCCAGCAGCTTAGTGTCGGCACCCTACGAGCAGTACTTC
TRBJ2-7 | - | TRBV9 | - | CASSVGAVSYEQYF | TGTGCCAGCAGCGTAGGAGCGGTCTCCTACGAGCAGTACTTC
TRBJ2-2 | few | TRBV4-1 | - | CASSQDRDTGELFF | TGCGCCAGCAGCCAGGACAGAGACACCGGGGAGCTGTTTTTT